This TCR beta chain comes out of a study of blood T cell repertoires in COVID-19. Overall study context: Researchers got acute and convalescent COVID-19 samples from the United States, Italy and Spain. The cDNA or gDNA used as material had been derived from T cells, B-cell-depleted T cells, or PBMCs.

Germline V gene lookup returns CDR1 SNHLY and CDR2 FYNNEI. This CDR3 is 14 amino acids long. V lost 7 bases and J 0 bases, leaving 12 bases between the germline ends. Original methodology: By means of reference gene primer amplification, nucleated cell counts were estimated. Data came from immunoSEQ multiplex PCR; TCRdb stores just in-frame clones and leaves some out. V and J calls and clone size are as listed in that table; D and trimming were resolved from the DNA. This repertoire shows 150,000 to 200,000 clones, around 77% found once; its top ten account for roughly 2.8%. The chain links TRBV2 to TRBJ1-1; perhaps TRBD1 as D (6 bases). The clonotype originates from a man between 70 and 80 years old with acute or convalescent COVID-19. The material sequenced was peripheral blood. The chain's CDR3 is CASKGQIMNTEAFF. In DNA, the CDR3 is TGTGCCAGCAAGGGACAAATCATGAACACTGAAGCTTTCTTT.